This TCR beta chain is from a study of T cells in localized non-small cell lung cancer. TCRdb keeps only in-frame clones here, not all; method: immunoSEQ multiplex PCR. This sample has about 24,000 clones, with over 75% found just once. The sequence was collected from a woman aged 35 to 75 with stage I lung adenocarcinoma. Sequences were derived from peripheral blood, sampled before any cancer treatment.

For the CDR3, the DNA is TGTGCCAGCAGAGCCCCATTATTCACAGATACGCAGTATTTT. Translation: CASRAPLFTDTQYF. The chain uses TRBV7-2 and TRBJ2-3; no definite D call. V lost 6 bases, J lost 2 bases, and 12 bases lay in between. The germline V gene encodes CDR1 SGHTA and CDR2 FQGNSA. The CDR3 runs to 14 residues.